This T cell receptor beta chain originates from a study of cytomegalovirus exposure and HLA in healthy donors. This CDR3 has 16 amino acids. The V gene's germline CDR1 is MDHEN and CDR2 SYDVKM. After removal of 5 bases from V and 4 bases from J, the junction contained 8 bases not matched to a gene. Researchers ran the PCR with 60 Vbeta and 13 Jbeta primers. The data were produced by immunoSEQ multiplex PCR, yet TCRdb's version contains in-frame clones alone and is incomplete. The sample has some 75,000 clones. The sequenced sample consisted of PBMCs. This clonotype was obtained from a man aged 35-49 years in good health and CMV-seronegative. The chain employs TRBV28 and TRBJ1-3; 10 nucleotides match TRBD1. CDR3 nucleotide sequence: TGTGCCAGCAGTCCGACGACAGGGGGCTCCGGAAACACCATATATTTT. It translates to CASSPTTGGSGNTIYF.